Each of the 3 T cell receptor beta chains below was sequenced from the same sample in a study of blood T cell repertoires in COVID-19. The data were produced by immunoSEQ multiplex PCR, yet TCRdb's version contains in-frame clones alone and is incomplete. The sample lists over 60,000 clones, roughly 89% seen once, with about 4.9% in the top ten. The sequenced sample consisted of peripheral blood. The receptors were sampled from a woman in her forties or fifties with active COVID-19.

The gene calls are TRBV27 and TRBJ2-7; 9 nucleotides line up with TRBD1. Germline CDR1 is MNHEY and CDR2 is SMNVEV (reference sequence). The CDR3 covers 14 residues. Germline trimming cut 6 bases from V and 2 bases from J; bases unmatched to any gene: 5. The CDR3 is CASSRTGVTYEQYF. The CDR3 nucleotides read TGTGCCAGCAGCCGGACAGGGGTAACCTACGAGCAGTACTTC.

The CDR3 protein is CAWSFPGSRGQETQYF. The DNA for the CDR3 is TGTGCCTGGAGTTTCCCCGGAAGCAGGGGGCAAGAGACCCAGTACTTC. The chain joins TRBV30 to TRBJ2-5; the match to TRBD1 covers 7 bases. The CDR3 runs to 16 residues. Looked up from germline, CDR1 is GTSNPN and CDR2 is SVGIG (reference sequence). Unmatched junction bases numbered 11, after V lost 2 bases and J lost 2 bases.

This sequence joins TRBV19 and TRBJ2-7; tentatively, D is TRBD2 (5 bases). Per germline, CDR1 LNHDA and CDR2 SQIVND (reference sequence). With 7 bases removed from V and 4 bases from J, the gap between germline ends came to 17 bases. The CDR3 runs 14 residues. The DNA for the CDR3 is TGTGCCAGTAACAGAGGGCAGGAGCCTTACGAGCAGTACTTC. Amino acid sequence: CASNRGQEPYEQYF.